The present entry profiles one TCR beta chain with its context. The sample contains more than one DNA sequence encoding this CDR3. Measured with immunoSEQ multiplex PCR; TCRdb has only the in-frame clones, and not every one. The sample records 4,500 or so clones, more than 70% being singletons. These data belong to a study of T cells in lung cancer brain metastases. This CDR3 is 17 amino acids long. Trimming cost V 3 bases and J 5 bases, with 21 bases left between them. Germline CDR1 reads MGHRA; CDR2 reads YSYEKL. The rearrangement links TRBV4-1 to TRBJ2-3, with D maybe TRBD2 (5 bases). The source of this sequence is a woman aged 45-65 years with non-small cell lung cancer. The specimen sequenced was tumor tissue from the primary lung tumor. DNA for the CDR3: TGCGCCAGCAGCCAGGAGACCCTGGGGAGCGCTATAGATACGCAGTATTTT. It yields the protein CASSQETLGSAIDTQYF.